This T cell receptor beta chain was documented in a study of cytomegalovirus exposure and HLA in healthy donors. CDR3 length: 11 amino acids. The germline V and J ends were trimmed by 7 bases and 10 bases, with 13 bases remaining between them. Per the germline V gene, CDR1 is MNHEY and CDR2 is SVGAGI. The PCR used 60 Vbeta and 13 Jbeta primers. Using immunoSEQ multiplex PCR, the repertoire was profiled, and TCRdb retains in-frame clones only, with some absent. Of about 140,000 clones listed, about 76% were seen once; the top ten hold 3% to 4%. The TCR was taken from a female donor in good health and CMV-seronegative. J is TRBJ1-2 and V is TRBV6-5; tentatively, D is TRBD1 (5 bases). Sequenced material: PBMCs. CDR3 region: CASMRRDSYTF. In DNA form, the CDR3 reads TGTGCCAGCATGCGGCGGGACTCCTACACCTTC.